A selection of T cell receptor beta chains follows, all from one sample in a study of response to subunit inactivated influenza vaccine. Via MiXCR, TCRdb re-called the RT-PCR reads, giving one row per CDR3 protein. The sample holds hundreds of thousands of distinct CDR3 sequences, 7.6% seen once. Sequenced here: PBMCs from blood, sampled roughly 24 months after vaccination. The source is a man between 50 and 70 years old who received an inactivated influenza vaccine. CDR3s include the opening cysteine and the closing phenylalanine or tryptophan. The D gene is left open where the match is weak. Clone size is given for some rows only: seen once, a few or many times, or a class if the clone is expanded.

d_call: NA; clone_size: NA; v_call: TRBV20-1; j_call: TRBJ1-5; cdr3_nt: TGCAGTGCTAGAGATCCAGGAGCAGTATTCAATCAGCCCCAGCATTTT; cdr3_aa: CSARDPGAVFNQPQHF
d_call: TRBD2; clone_size: NA; v_call: TRBV7-6; j_call: TRBJ2-3; cdr3_nt: TGTGCCAGCAGCCTTCTGACTAGCGAGAGAGATACGCAGTATTTT; cdr3_aa: CASSLLTSERDTQYF
d_call: TRBD2; clone_size: NA; v_call: TRBV28; j_call: TRBJ2-3; cdr3_nt: TGTGCCAGCAGTGCCCAGGGACTAGCGGGGGGATCTGGGTCAACAGATACGCAGTATTTT; cdr3_aa: CASSAQGLAGGSGSTDTQYF
d_call: NA; clone_size: NA; v_call: TRBV20-1; j_call: TRBJ2-7; cdr3_nt: TGCAGTGCGGAGAAGGGGCGCTACGAGCAGTACTTC; cdr3_aa: CSAEKGRYEQYF
d_call: NA; clone_size: NA; v_call: TRBV4-3; j_call: TRBJ2-1; cdr3_nt: TGCGCCAGCAGCCAAGAAGCTAGCACCTACACGAATGAGCAGTTCTTC; cdr3_aa: CASSQEASTYTNEQFF
d_call: TRBD1; clone_size: many; v_call: TRBV20-1; j_call: TRBJ2-7; cdr3_nt: TGCAGTGCTAGAGAGGGTTGGTTAACTTTGGGACAGGCGGACGAGCAGTACTTC; cdr3_aa: CSAREGWLTLGQADEQYF
d_call: NA; clone_size: few; v_call: TRBV12-3/TRBV12-4; j_call: TRBJ1-3; cdr3_nt: TGTGCCAGCAGTTTGGGGACACTCTCTGGAAACACCATATATTTT; cdr3_aa: CASSLGTLSGNTIYF
d_call: NA; clone_size: NA; v_call: TRBV5-1; j_call: TRBJ2-3; cdr3_nt: TGCGCCAGCAGCCCGTCCGTCACCCTAGATACGCAGTATTTT; cdr3_aa: CASSPSVTLDTQYF
d_call: TRBD1; clone_size: few; v_call: TRBV6-2/TRBV6-3; j_call: TRBJ2-7; cdr3_nt: TGTGCCAGCAGTATCCAGGGGGCGGCTTACGAGCAGTACTTC; cdr3_aa: CASSIQGAAYEQYF
d_call: NA; clone_size: many; v_call: TRBV4-1; j_call: TRBJ2-4; cdr3_nt: TGCGCCAGCAGCCAAGGTGTGGTCAAAAACATTCAGTACTTC; cdr3_aa: CASSQGVVKNIQYF
d_call: NA; clone_size: few; v_call: TRBV4-1; j_call: TRBJ2-5; cdr3_nt: TGCGCCAGCAGCCAAGTAGAGGGAGAGACCCAGTACTTC; cdr3_aa: CASSQVEGETQYF
d_call: NA; clone_size: NA; v_call: TRBV20-1; j_call: TRBJ2-7; cdr3_nt: TGCAGTGCCTGTGGGAAGAGGATATACGAGCAGTACTTC; cdr3_aa: CSACGKRIYEQYF
d_call: NA; clone_size: NA; v_call: TRBV2; j_call: TRBJ1-5; cdr3_nt: TGTGCCAGCAGTGAGGGGGGCCTGGGCAATCAGCCCCAGCATTTT; cdr3_aa: CASSEGGLGNQPQHF
d_call: NA; clone_size: few; v_call: TRBV28; j_call: TRBJ1-2; cdr3_nt: TGTGCCAGCAGTCCCCTGTTCTACGGAGGTCGTGGCTACACCTTC; cdr3_aa: CASSPLFYGGRGYTF
d_call: NA; clone_size: few; v_call: TRBV7-8; j_call: TRBJ2-1; cdr3_nt: TGTGCCAGCAGCTTAAGGCCAGCCATCTCCTACAATGAGCAGTTCTTC; cdr3_aa: CASSLRPAISYNEQFF
d_call: NA; clone_size: NA; v_call: TRBV21-1; j_call: TRBJ1-1; cdr3_nt: TGTGCCAGCAGCAAAGCGAGGACGGTGAACACTGAAGCTTTCTTT; cdr3_aa: CASSKARTVNTEAFF
d_call: TRBD2; clone_size: many; v_call: TRBV27; j_call: TRBJ2-5; cdr3_nt: TGTGCCAGCAGTTCGTTAACTAGCGGCCAAGAGACCCAGTACTTC; cdr3_aa: CASSSLTSGQETQYF
d_call: TRBD1; clone_size: NA; v_call: TRBV5-6; j_call: TRBJ2-5; cdr3_nt: TGTGCCAGCAGGTCCGGGACAGGGTTGGAGACCCAGTACTTC; cdr3_aa: CASRSGTGLETQYF
d_call: NA; clone_size: NA; v_call: TRBV15; j_call: TRBJ2-5; cdr3_nt: TGTGCCACCAGCAGTGTAGGCAGGGAAGAGACCCAGTACTTC; cdr3_aa: CATSSVGREETQYF
d_call: NA; clone_size: NA; v_call: TRBV4-3; j_call: TRBJ1-3; cdr3_nt: TGCGCCAGCAGCCAAGATCGGGGAGGGCGCCCTGGAAACACCATATATTTT; cdr3_aa: CASSQDRGGRPGNTIYF
d_call: NA; clone_size: few; v_call: TRBV6-1; j_call: TRBJ1-6; cdr3_nt: TGTGCCAGCACCGGGACTTACCCAGGGAATTCACCCCTCCACTTT; cdr3_aa: CASTGTYPGNSPLHF
d_call: NA; clone_size: many; v_call: TRBV4-3; j_call: TRBJ2-7; cdr3_nt: TGCGCCAGCAGCCAATCAGTTTTTAGCCTCTCCTACGAGCAGTACTTC; cdr3_aa: CASSQSVFSLSYEQYF
d_call: NA; clone_size: NA; v_call: TRBV6-2/TRBV6-3; j_call: TRBJ2-7; cdr3_nt: TGTGCCAGCAGTTTTGGGACCATCGCCTACGAGCAGTACTTC; cdr3_aa: CASSFGTIAYEQYF
d_call: NA; clone_size: few; v_call: TRBV20-1; j_call: TRBJ2-1; cdr3_nt: TGCAGTGCCCGCGGAGGTTGGGGAGCGGGTGAGCAGTTCTTC; cdr3_aa: CSARGGWGAGEQFF
d_call: TRBD2; clone_size: few; v_call: TRBV5-1; j_call: TRBJ2-3; cdr3_nt: TGCGCCAGCAGCTTGGAGAGCGGGGGGGAAGATACGCAGTATTTT; cdr3_aa: CASSLESGGEDTQYF
d_call: NA; clone_size: few; v_call: TRBV6-2/TRBV6-3; j_call: TRBJ2-5; cdr3_nt: TGTGCCAGCGGGGCCCAGTACTTC; cdr3_aa: CASGAQYF
d_call: TRBD2; clone_size: few; v_call: TRBV10-3; j_call: TRBJ2-1; cdr3_nt: TGTGCCATCAGTGCAGGACTAGCGGGGTACAATGAGCAGTTCTTC; cdr3_aa: CAISAGLAGYNEQFF
d_call: NA; clone_size: many; v_call: TRBV6-5; j_call: TRBJ1-4; cdr3_nt: TGTGCCAGCAGTTACTCGGGAACTAATGAAAAACTGTTTTTT; cdr3_aa: CASSYSGTNEKLFF
d_call: NA; clone_size: many; v_call: TRBV6-6; j_call: TRBJ1-2; cdr3_nt: TGTGCCAGCAGTTACGAGGATGGGGATGGCTACACCTTC; cdr3_aa: CASSYEDGDGYTF
d_call: NA; clone_size: many; v_call: TRBV7-2; j_call: TRBJ2-7; cdr3_nt: TGTGCCAGCAGCCAGAGCGTCTACGAGCAGTACTTC; cdr3_aa: CASSQSVYEQYF
d_call: TRBD1; clone_size: many; v_call: TRBV20-1; j_call: TRBJ1-5; cdr3_nt: TGCAGTGCTAGCAGTCAGGGGGCTAGCAATCAGCCCCAGCATTTT; cdr3_aa: CSASSQGASNQPQHF
d_call: TRBD1; clone_size: few; v_call: TRBV7-2; j_call: TRBJ2-7; cdr3_nt: TGTGCCAGCAGCTTCGGGACAGGGTATTACGAGCAGTACTTC; cdr3_aa: CASSFGTGYYEQYF
d_call: NA; clone_size: many; v_call: TRBV7-4; j_call: TRBJ2-1; cdr3_nt: TGTGCCAGCAGCCTTCTTAATGAGCAGTTCTTC; cdr3_aa: CASSLLNEQFF
d_call: NA; clone_size: NA; v_call: TRBV1; j_call: TRBJ2-4; cdr3_nt: TGCGCCACCAGATATGGGACTGCCCTTGGGAACATTCAGTACTTC; cdr3_aa: CATRYGTALGNIQYF
d_call: TRBD2; clone_size: few; v_call: TRBV7-2; j_call: TRBJ2-5; cdr3_nt: TGTGCCAGCAGCAACCGACTAGCGGGGCTAGAGACCCAGTACTTC; cdr3_aa: CASSNRLAGLETQYF
d_call: NA; clone_size: NA; v_call: TRBV19; j_call: TRBJ2-6; cdr3_nt: TGTGCCAGTAGTTTTCAGGTCTCTGGGGCCAACGTCCTGACTTTC; cdr3_aa: CASSFQVSGANVLTF
d_call: NA; clone_size: many; v_call: TRBV10-3; j_call: TRBJ1-2; cdr3_nt: TGTGCCATCAGTACACCCACCGGGACCCAGGAAGGCTACACCTTC; cdr3_aa: CAISTPTGTQEGYTF
d_call: NA; clone_size: few; v_call: TRBV29-1; j_call: TRBJ2-1; cdr3_nt: TGCAGCTCCTCCGGAGGGATTAACAATGAGCAGTTCTTC; cdr3_aa: CSSSGGINNEQFF
d_call: NA; clone_size: NA; v_call: TRBV28; j_call: TRBJ2-1; cdr3_nt: TGTGCCAGCAGTTCGGCAGCGGGTAGCTCCTACAATGAGCAGTTCTTC; cdr3_aa: CASSSAAGSSYNEQFF
d_call: TRBD1; clone_size: few; v_call: TRBV6-2/TRBV6-3; j_call: TRBJ1-5; cdr3_nt: TGTGCCAGCAGTTACTCTCCAGGGGGCCTGAGCAATCAGCCCCAGCATTTT; cdr3_aa: CASSYSPGGLSNQPQHF
d_call: NA; clone_size: NA; v_call: TRBV5-1; j_call: TRBJ2-7; cdr3_nt: TGCGCCAGCAGCTTGGCGGGACCAACAGGCTACGAGCAGTACTTC; cdr3_aa: CASSLAGPTGYEQYF
d_call: NA; clone_size: NA; v_call: TRBV12-3/TRBV12-4; j_call: TRBJ2-5; cdr3_nt: TGTGCCAGCGGCGGGCTAGGGGCGGGGGAGACCCAGTACTTC; cdr3_aa: CASGGLGAGETQYF
d_call: TRBD1; clone_size: few; v_call: TRBV20-1; j_call: TRBJ1-5; cdr3_nt: TGCAGTGTTAACCGCGGACAGGGCAATCAGCCCCAGCATTTT; cdr3_aa: CSVNRGQGNQPQHF
d_call: TRBD1; clone_size: NA; v_call: TRBV20-1; j_call: TRBJ1-4; cdr3_nt: TGCAGTGCTAGAGATCTCCAGGGGGCAGGTGAAAAACTGTTTTTT; cdr3_aa: CSARDLQGAGEKLFF
d_call: NA; clone_size: many; v_call: TRBV12-3/TRBV12-4; j_call: TRBJ2-7; cdr3_nt: TGTGCCAGCAGACCTGCTTCAGGGGACTACGAGCAGTACTTC; cdr3_aa: CASRPASGDYEQYF
d_call: NA; clone_size: many; v_call: TRBV12-3/TRBV12-4; j_call: TRBJ1-1; cdr3_nt: TGTGCCAGCAGTTTAGACAGATCGATGAACACTGAAGCTTTCTTT; cdr3_aa: CASSLDRSMNTEAFF
d_call: NA; clone_size: few; v_call: TRBV25-1; j_call: TRBJ2-7; cdr3_nt: TGTGCCAGCAGTGCCCCCCGCGGGGTAACATACGAGCAGTACTTC; cdr3_aa: CASSAPRGVTYEQYF
d_call: TRBD2; clone_size: NA; v_call: TRBV9; j_call: TRBJ2-3; cdr3_nt: TGTGCCAGCAGCGTAGTCCCTAGCGGAGGCACAGATACGCAGTATTTT; cdr3_aa: CASSVVPSGGTDTQYF